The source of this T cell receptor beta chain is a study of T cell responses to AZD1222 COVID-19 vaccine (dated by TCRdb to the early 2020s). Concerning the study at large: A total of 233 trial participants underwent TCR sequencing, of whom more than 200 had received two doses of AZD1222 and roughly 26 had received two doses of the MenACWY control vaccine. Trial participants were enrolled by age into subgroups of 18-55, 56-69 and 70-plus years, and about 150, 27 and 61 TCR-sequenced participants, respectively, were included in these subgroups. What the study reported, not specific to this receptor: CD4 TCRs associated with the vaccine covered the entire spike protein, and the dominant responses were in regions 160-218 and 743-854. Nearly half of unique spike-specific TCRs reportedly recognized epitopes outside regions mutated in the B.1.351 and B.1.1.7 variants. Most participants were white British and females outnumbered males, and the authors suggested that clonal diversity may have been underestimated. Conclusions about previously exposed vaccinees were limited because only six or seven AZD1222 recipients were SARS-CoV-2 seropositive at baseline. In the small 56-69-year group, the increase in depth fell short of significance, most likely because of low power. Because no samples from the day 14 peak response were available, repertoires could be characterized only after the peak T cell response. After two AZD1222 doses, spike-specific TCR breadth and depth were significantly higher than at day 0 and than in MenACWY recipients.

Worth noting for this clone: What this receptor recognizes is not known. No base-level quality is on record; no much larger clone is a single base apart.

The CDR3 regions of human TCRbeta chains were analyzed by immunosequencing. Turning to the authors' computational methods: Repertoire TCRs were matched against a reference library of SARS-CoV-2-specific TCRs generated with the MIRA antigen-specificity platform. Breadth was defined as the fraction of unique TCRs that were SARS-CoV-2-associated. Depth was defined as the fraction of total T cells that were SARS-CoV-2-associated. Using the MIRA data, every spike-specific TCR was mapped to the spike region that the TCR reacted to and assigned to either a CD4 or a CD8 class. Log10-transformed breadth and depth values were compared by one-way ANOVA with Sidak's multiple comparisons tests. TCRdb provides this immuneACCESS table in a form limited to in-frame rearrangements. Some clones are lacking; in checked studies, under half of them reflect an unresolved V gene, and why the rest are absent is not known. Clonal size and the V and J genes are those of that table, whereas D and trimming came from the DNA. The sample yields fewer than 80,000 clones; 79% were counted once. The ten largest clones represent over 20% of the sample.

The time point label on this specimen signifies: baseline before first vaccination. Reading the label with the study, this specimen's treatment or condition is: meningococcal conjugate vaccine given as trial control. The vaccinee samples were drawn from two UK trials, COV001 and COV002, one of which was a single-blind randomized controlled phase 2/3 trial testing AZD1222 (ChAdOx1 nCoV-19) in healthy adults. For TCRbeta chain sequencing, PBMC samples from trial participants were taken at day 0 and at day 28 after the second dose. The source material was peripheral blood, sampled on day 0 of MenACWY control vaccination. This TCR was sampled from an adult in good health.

The DNA sequence follows: TGTGCCAGCAGTTTATACCCGGACGGTGGCTACACCTTC. Its protein product is CASSLYPDGGYTF. The rearrangement combines TRBV28 with TRBJ1-2, with the D gene call left open. The CDR3 runs 13 amino acids, cysteine and phenylalanine included. Here the CDR3 DNA is all that survives: 39 bases in frame from base 1. Sequences MDHEN (CDR1) and SYDVKM (CDR2) are obtained from the germline V gene. The junction shows trimming of 1 base on V and 7 bases on J, plus 10 bases between the germline ends.